The rows below give T cell receptor beta chains drawn from one sample of a study of tumor-infiltrating T cells and Merkel cell polyomavirus. The repertoire was sequenced with immunoSEQ multiplex PCR; TCRdb's copy has only in-frame clones and lacks some. The sample records about 25,000 clones, 70% to 90% being singletons. Sequencing was done on a sample of lymph node tissue. All receptors come from a middle-aged man with Merkel cell carcinoma. The CDR3 runs from the conserved cysteine through the conserved F or W. The order of the fields is J gene, D gene, clone size, V gene, CDR3 DNA, CDR3 protein. D genes are given only for firm matches. Size is omitted from some rows. Given values are once, few, many or a class for expanded clones.

TRBJ1-5 | . | . | TRBV30 | TGTGCCTGGATGCAGGGGTCCGGCAATCAGCCCCAGCATTTT | CAWMQGSGNQPQHF
TRBJ1-2 | . | . | TRBV6-1 | TGTGCCAGCAGACTATATGGCTACACCTTC | CASRLYGYTF
TRBJ1-4 | . | . | TRBV28 | TGTGCCAGCAGTGGGAGGGGGGCATATGAAAAACTGTTTTTT | CASSGRGAYEKLFF
TRBJ2-3 | TRBD2 | . | TRBV27 | TGTGCCAGCAGTCCACGTTACCTAGCGGGAGCCCGAAGCGATACGCAGTATTTT | CASSPRYLAGARSDTQYF
TRBJ2-1 | TRBD1 | . | TRBV19 | TGTGCCAGATATGGACAGGGAAATGAGCAGTTCTTC | CARYGQGNEQFF
TRBJ1-4 | . | . | TRBV6-1 | TGTGCCAGCAGTGCTTTAGGGGGAGTGACTAATGAAAAACTGTTTTTT | CASSALGGVTNEKLFF
TRBJ2-3 | TRBD2 | . | TRBV19 | TGTGCCAGTAGTATAGCTGGGGGAGGGCGGTCGGATACGCAGTATTTT | CASSIAGGGRSDTQYF
TRBJ2-5 | . | . | TRBV21-1 | TGTGCCAGCAGCAAACGAAGCCAGGGGAGGGAGGAGACCCAGTACTTC | CASSKRSQGREETQYF
TRBJ1-5 | . | . | TRBV28 | TGTGCCAGCAGCCTCGACAGAGTATTCGGTCGGGGCAATCAGCCCCAGCATTTT | CASSLDRVFGRGNQPQHF
TRBJ2-7 | TRBD1 | . | TRBV11-2 | TGTGCCAGCAGCTTAGCAACAGGGGCGGCCTACGAGCAGTACTTC | CASSLATGAAYEQYF
TRBJ1-5 | . | . | TRBV28 | TGTGCCAGCAGTTTATCGATCAGGGGTGAACAGCCCCAGCATTTT | CASSLSIRGEQPQHF
TRBJ2-5 | . | . | TRBV7-2 | TGTGCCAGCACCCGGGGGGCACCCAGGGGAGGGAAAGAGACCCAGTACTTC | CASTRGAPRGGKETQYF
TRBJ1-3 | . | . | TRBV9 | TGTGCCAGCAGCGTAGGCAAACAAGACAGCTTCCACTCTGGAAACACCATATATTTT | CASSVGKQDSFHSGNTIYF
TRBJ2-5 | . | . | TRBV18 | TGTGCCAGCTCACCACCTGTCAGCCAAGAGACCCAGTACTTC | CASSPPVSQETQYF
TRBJ1-4 | TRBD1 | . | TRBV7-9 | TGTGCCAGCAGCTGGGGACAGGGGAGCGGTGAAAAACTGTTTTTT | CASSWGQGSGEKLFF
TRBJ1-2 | . | few | TRBV29-1 | TGCAGCGTCGTACCGACGACAGGACCGGGCTACACCTTC | CSVVPTTGPGYTF
TRBJ2-2 | TRBD1 | . | TRBV9 | TGTGCCAGCAGCCTGACAGGGACCGGGGAGCTGTTTTTT | CASSLTGTGELFF
TRBJ2-5 | . | . | TRBV14 | TGTGCCAGCAGCCAAGTCCCCTCCGGAGGGGCCCAGTACTTC | CASSQVPSGGAQYF
TRBJ1-5 | TRBD1 | . | TRBV28 | TGTGCCAGCAGTTTGACCGGGACAGGTTCTCGTCAGCCCCAGCATTTT | CASSLTGTGSRQPQHF
TRBJ1-1 | . | . | TRBV5-4 | TGTGCCAGCAGCGAACTACAGGTCGTTGGGACTGAAGCTTTCTTT | CASSELQVVGTEAFF
TRBJ2-5 | . | . | TRBV30 | TGTGCCTGGAGACGGGACTTCTTGGCGGGGACCCAGTACTTC | CAWRRDFLAGTQYF
TRBJ1-2 | . | once | TRBV27 | TGTGCCAGCAGTTTAGGGGGACCCTCCAGGGGTGGCTACACCTTC | CASSLGGPSRGGYTF
TRBJ1-5 | TRBD1 | . | TRBV7-9 | TGTGCCAGCAGCTTAAAAGGGGGCGCGGGGCAGCCCCAGCATTTT | CASSLKGGAGQPQHF
TRBJ2-3 | . | . | TRBV28 | TGTGCCAGCAGTCGCGGGGGCAAAGATACGCAGTATTTT | CASSRGGKDTQYF
TRBJ2-7 | TRBD1 | . | TRBV30 | TGTGCCTGGAACCGACAGGGGGCGCAATACGAGCAGTACTTC | CAWNRQGAQYEQYF
TRBJ2-1 | . | . | TRBV5-4 | TGTGCCAGCACCGTCAGGAGGGGGCTAAACAATGAGCAGTTCTTC | CASTVRRGLNNEQFF
TRBJ1-2 | . | . | TRBV14 | TGTGCCAGCAGCCCGCCTGAGGTGAGAGGCGGCTACACCTTC | CASSPPEVRGGYTF
TRBJ2-5 | TRBD2 | . | TRBV28 | TGTGCCAGCACCTACGGGGGGACGACTTATGGGACCCAGTACTTC | CASTYGGTTYGTQYF
TRBJ2-6 | . | . | TRBV9 | TGTGCCAGCAGCGTTTGGGCCGATCGCTCTGGGGCCAACGTCCTGACTTTC | CASSVWADRSGANVLTF
TRBJ2-5 | TRBD2 | . | TRBV6-6 | TGTGCCAGCAGTTCACTAGCGGGGGGAAAGACCCAGTACTTC | CASSSLAGGKTQYF
TRBJ1-2 | . | . | TRBV13 | TGTGCCAGCAGCTCGACACATTCTAACTATGGCTACACCTTC | CASSSTHSNYGYTF
TRBJ2-5 | TRBD2 | . | TRBV19 | TGTGCCAGCAGGTCCCTTGGAGCGGGAGTGTCGGAGACCCAGTACTTC | CASRSLGAGVSETQYF
TRBJ2-3 | . | . | TRBV6-4 | TGTGCCAGCAGTGATGGACAGAACACAGATACGCAGTATTTT | CASSDGQNTDTQYF
TRBJ1-1 | TRBD1 | once | TRBV28 | TGTGCCGGGCGGACAGGGAAGAGCACTGAAGCTTTCTTT | CAGRTGKSTEAFF
TRBJ2-3 | TRBD1 | . | TRBV5-5 | TGTGCCAGCAGCTTTGCCGGGGACAGAAGCACAGATACGCAGTATTTT | CASSFAGDRSTDTQYF
TRBJ1-1 | TRBD1 | . | TRBV19 | TGTGCCAGTAGTTCGGAACAGGGGGCGAACACTGAAGCTTTCTTT | CASSSEQGANTEAFF
TRBJ2-6 | TRBD1 | . | TRBV5-4 | TGTGCCAGCAGCTTGGGACAGGGTGGGGCCAACGTCCTGACTTTC | CASSLGQGGANVLTF
TRBJ2-1 | TRBD2 | . | TRBV5-1 | TGCGCCAGCAGCTCCATGGGTAGCGGGGTGGGTGTTGAGCAGTTCTTC | CASSSMGSGVGVEQFF